The next 30 T cell receptor beta chains were all read from a single sample in a study of T cells in localized non-small cell lung cancer. Clones were read by immunoSEQ multiplex PCR, and TCRdb kept only the in-frame ones, dropping some. The sample carries around 79,000 clones, 80% recorded once. The material sequenced was PBMCs, taken before any cancer treatment. The receptors here all came from a man aged 40 to 75 with stage II squamous cell lung carcinoma.

This chain joins TRBV5-1 and TRBJ1-5; D is perhaps TRBD1 (6 bases). Trimming removed 4 bases at V and 4 bases at J, with 9 bases between. This CDR3 is 13 amino acids long. The germline CDR1 and CDR2 sequences are SGHRS and YFSETQ. The CDR3 protein is CASSPDRNQPQHF. CDR3 DNA sequence: TGCGCCAGCAGCCCGGACAGAAATCAGCCCCAGCATTTT. The complete variable domain, with remaining parts taken from reference TRBV5-1 and TRBJ1-5, reads KAGVTQTPRYLIKTRGQQVTLSCSPISGHRSVSWYQQTPGQGLQFLFEYFSETQRNKGNFPGRFSGRQFSNSRSEMNVSTLELGDSALYLCASSPDRNQPQHFGDGTRLSIL.

The J gene is TRBJ2-1, the V gene TRBV6-1, with D possibly called TRBD1 or TRBD2 (5 bases each). Looked up from germline, CDR1 is MNHNS and CDR2 is SASEGT. The CDR3 runs to 15 residues. Trimming pared 5 bases from V and 7 bases from J, leaving 18 bases between. CDR3 nucleotides: TGTGCCAGCAGTACTAGGGGCCATTCGGGGAATGAGCAGTTCTTC. It specifies CASSTRGHSGNEQFF.

V usage is TRBV19 and J usage is TRBJ1-5; tentative D call: TRBD1 (5 bases). CDR1 and CDR2 (germline): LNHDA, SQIVND (reference sequence). The CDR3 spans 17 residues. V dropped 2 bases and J dropped 3 bases, with 17 bases sitting between them. CDR3 protein: CASSIPSIPGPNQPQHF. Written as DNA, the CDR3 is TGTGCCAGTAGTATACCGAGTATCCCGGGGCCCAATCAGCCCCAGCATTTT.

This CDR3 reads CASSPPTLHSEAFF. The DNA for the CDR3 is TGTGCCAGCTCACCGCCGACCCTGCACTCTGAAGCTTTCTTT. The chain uses TRBV18 and TRBJ1-1, with D hard to call. CDR1 and CDR2 from the germline V gene are KGHSH and LQKENI. The CDR3 length is 14 residues. The V end was cut by 3 bases, the J end by 6 bases, with 14 bases between.

The chain uses TRBV7-3 and TRBJ2-1; TRBD2 matches 12 bases. CDR1 SGHTA and CDR2 FQGTGA come from the germline V gene. The CDR3 has 16 residues. V was clipped by 5 bases and J by 5 bases; unmatched bases: 7. Here the CDR3 reads CASSPRTSGTNNEQFF. The CDR3, as DNA: TGTGCCAGCAGCCCGAGGACTAGCGGGACGAACAATGAGCAGTTCTTC.

The chain has TRBV4-1 and TRBJ2-4; 9 bases are a match to TRBD1. The CDR3 has 16 amino acids. Germline V CDR1 and CDR2: MGHRA, YSYEKL. V lost 3 bases to trimming and J lost 3 bases; unmatched junction nucleotides: 6. The CDR3 DNA reads TGCGCCAGCAGCCAGCCGGGACAGGGAAACAAAAACATTCAGTACTTC. Protein sequence: CASSQPGQGNKNIQYF.

The chain employs TRBV7-9 and TRBJ2-3, with 13 positions matching TRBD2. V dropped 6 bases and J dropped 4; count of bases not matched to a gene: 7. CDR1 and CDR2 (germline): SEHNR, FQNEAQ (reference sequence). The CDR3 is 16 residues long. In DNA, the CDR3 is TGTGCCAGCAGTTCGGGACTAGCGGGATTCGCAGATACGCAGTATTTT. As protein: CASSSGLAGFADTQYF.

This chain joins TRBV28 and TRBJ1-2; D is uncertain. The CDR3 is made up of 15 amino acids. V lost 4 bases and J lost 2, with 14 bases in between. The germline V gene encodes CDR1 MDHEN and CDR2 SYDVKM. CDR3: CASSSLPTTNYGYTF. In nucleotides, the CDR3 is TGTGCCAGCAGTTCTCTTCCCACCACCAACTATGGCTACACCTTC.

In this sample, this clone turned up a few times. The V and J genes are TRBV7-9 and TRBJ1-5; D might be TRBD1 (6 bases). CDR3 length: 14 amino acids. CDR1 and CDR2 (germline): SEHNR, FQNEAQ (reference sequence). V lost 5 bases, J lost 4 bases, and 12 bases lay in between. The CDR3 DNA reads as TGTGCCAGCAGCGAAGTAACAGGGAATCAGCCCCAGCATTTT. Translation: CASSEVTGNQPQHF.

There are a few counts of this clone. At one of its ends the junction is not consistent with the germline gene, which may arise from a read error. This chain links TRBV7-7 with TRBJ2-2; 9 bases are shared with TRBD1. The CDR3 is made up of 15 amino acids. The V gene's germline CDR1 is SSHAT and CDR2 FNYEAQ (reference sequence). The CDR3 spells CASSPGQGNTGELFF. Written as DNA, the CDR3 is TGTGCTAGCAGCCCGGGACAGGGGAACACCGGGGAGCTGTTTTTT.

The chain joins TRBV7-9 to TRBJ2-1; 7 bases line up with TRBD2. V lost 1 base, J lost 1 base, and 7 bases stayed unmatched. This CDR3 is 17 amino acids long. Looked up from germline, CDR1 is SEHNR and CDR2 is FQNEAQ (reference sequence). The CDR3 is CASSLEGTINSYNEQFF. The CDR3 DNA follows: TGTGCCAGCAGCTTAGAAGGGACTATCAATTCCTACAATGAGCAGTTCTTC.

J is TRBJ2-3 and V is TRBV7-2; 8 nucleotides align to TRBD1. Trimming removed 5 bases from V and 6 bases from J; junction bases left unmatched: 7. Per the germline V gene, CDR1 is SGHTA and CDR2 is FQGNSA. This CDR3 has 14 amino acids. The CDR3 bases are TGTGCCAGCAGCCGGACAGGGCTGCGCGATACGCAGTATTTT. Protein product: CASSRTGLRDTQYF.

CDR3 sequence (DNA): TGCGCCAGCGCCGGGGACAGCCAACTTCGGGAGCAGTTCTTC. Translated, it gives CASAGDSQLREQFF. This chain uses TRBV4-3 with TRBJ2-1, with 7 bases identical to TRBD1. CDR1 is LGHNA, CDR2 YSLEER, per germline. The CDR3 covers 14 residues. J gave up 10 bases and V 8 bases, and 14 bases lay outside the gene matches.

V and J are TRBV7-8 and TRBJ2-7, with D possibly TRBD2 on 6 matching bases. CDR3 length equals 16 residues. The V end lost 0 bases, the J end lost 0 bases, and 12 bases lay between the germline ends. The germline CDR1 and CDR2 sequences are SGHVS and FQNEAQ. The DNA for the CDR3 is TGTGCCAGCAGCTTAGCGGGGAGGACGATCTCCTACGAGCAGTACTTC. Its protein is CASSLAGRTISYEQYF.

V and J are TRBV11-2 and TRBJ2-3; D remains unclear. The CDR3 consists of 16 residues. Looked up from germline, CDR1 is SGHAT and CDR2 is FQNNGV. Trimming removed 4 bases from V and 5 bases from J, with 19 bases in between. The CDR3 reads CASSYWTDMTGDTQYF. In DNA, the CDR3 is TGTGCCAGCAGCTATTGGACGGATATGACGGGAGATACGCAGTATTTT.

This rearrangement joins TRBV11-3 to TRBJ2-1; 9 bases align to TRBD1. V shed 5 bases and J 3 bases; nucleotides not matched to a gene: 5. CDR1 and CDR2 from the germline V gene are SGHNT and YENEEA. The CDR3 runs to 15 residues. This CDR3 reads CASSPGQGNYNEQFF. DNA for the CDR3: TGTGCCAGCAGCCCTGGACAGGGGAACTACAATGAGCAGTTCTTC.

This clone was counted between two and nine times. The genes are TRBV19 and TRBJ2-7, with 7 bases lining up with TRBD1. Germline CDR1 LNHDA, CDR2 SQIVND (reference sequence). This CDR3 contains 14 residues. V lost 5 bases to trimming and J lost 1 base; unmatched junction nucleotides: 5. This CDR3 reads CASSGGQSSYEQYF. The CDR3 nucleotides read TGTGCCAGTAGTGGGGGACAGTCGTCCTACGAGCAGTACTTC.

This chain connects TRBV28 to TRBJ1-3; possible D gene TRBD1, 5 bases. Germline loops: CDR1 MDHEN, CDR2 SYDVKM. CDR3 size: 15 residues. V was shortened by 5 bases and J by 0 bases, with 11 bases between the two germline ends. The CDR3 sequence: CASSVRGGSGNTIYF. CDR3 in DNA: TGTGCCAGCAGTGTCCGTGGGGGCTCTGGAAACACCATATATTTT.

The chain couples TRBV15 to TRBJ2-1; the D is unclear. CDR1 is LNHNV, CDR2 YYDKDF, per germline (reference sequence). The V end was cut by 6 bases, the J end by 4 bases, with 19 bases between. This CDR3 is 16 amino acids long. The CDR3 loop reads CATSRKDFLRYNEQFF. CDR3 sequence (DNA): TGTGCCACCAGTCGGAAAGACTTCCTCCGGTACAATGAGCAGTTCTTC. The full variable domain, rest sourced from reference TRBV15 and TRBJ2-1, is DAMVIQNPRYQVTQFGKPVTLSCSQTLNHNVMYWYQQKSSQAPKLLFHYYDKDFNNEADTPDNFQSRRPNTSFCFLDIRSPGLGDTAMYLCATSRKDFLRYNEQFFGPGTRLTVL.

The CDR3 DNA follows: TGTGCCAGCAGCCTCCGTGGAGGACTAGCAGCCCTACGCGCGCAGTACTTC. Protein sequence: CASSLRGGLAALRAQYF. The chain has TRBV14 and TRBJ2-7; 8 nucleotides align to TRBD2. V lost 4 bases to trimming and J lost 9 bases; unmatched junction nucleotides: 20. The germline V gene encodes CDR1 SGHDN and CDR2 FVKESK. This CDR3 comprises 17 residues.

V and J are TRBV5-6 and TRBJ1-2; TRBD1 matches 8 bases. This CDR3 has 15 amino acids. The V segment lost 0 bases and the J segment 2 bases; nucleotides outside the gene matches: 3. CDR1 and CDR2 from the germline V gene are SGHDT and YYEEEE. CDR3 nucleotide sequence: TGTGCCAGCAGCTTGGGACAGGGGCGCAACTATGGCTACACCTTC. The encoded protein is CASSLGQGRNYGYTF. The full variable domain, completed using reference TRBV5-6 and TRBJ1-2, is DAGVTQSPTHLIKTRGQQVTLRCSPKSGHDTVSWYQQALGQGPQFIFQYYEEEERQRGNFPDRFSGHQFPNYSSELNVNALLLGDSALYLCASSLGQGRNYGYTFGSGTRLTVV.

The chain links TRBV6-1 to TRBJ2-5; TRBD1 matches 7 bases. Losses at the gene ends were 5 bases for V and 2 bases for J; bases not matched to a gene: 8. Germline V CDR1 and CDR2: MNHNS, SASEGT. The CDR3 spans 15 residues. The CDR3 nucleotides are TGTGCCAGCAGTCCGGGGACAGCCACTCAAGAGACCCAGTACTTC. Translation: CASSPGTATQETQYF.

The rearrangement joins TRBV7-2 to TRBJ1-2, with 8 bases matching TRBD1. This CDR3 has 16 amino acids. In germline, CDR1 is SGHTA, CDR2 FQGNSA. Trimming removed 3 bases from V and 5 bases from J; junction bases left unmatched: 11. CDR3 residues: CASSFLGGTGLYGYTF. The CDR3 region has the DNA TGTGCCAGCAGCTTTCTGGGGGGGACAGGCCTATATGGCTACACCTTC.

The chain combines TRBV5-3 with TRBJ2-7; TRBD1 or TRBD2 may be the D gene (5 bases each). TRBV5-3 is identified as an open reading frame with a role that is uncertain. The CDR3 totals 14 residues. Trimming removed 2 bases from V and 5 bases from J, with 14 bases in between. The CDR3 sequence: CARSFLQGEHEQYF. The CDR3 DNA is TGTGCCAGAAGCTTCCTCCAGGGAGAGCACGAGCAGTACTTC.

The genes are TRBV30 and TRBJ2-7, with D possibly TRBD1 on 6 matching bases. This CDR3 is 13 amino acids long. The ends were cut back, 7 bases at V and 3 bases at J, with 16 bases in the middle. Germline V gene lookup returns CDR1 GTSNPN and CDR2 SVGIG (reference sequence). The CDR3 loop reads CASTPGRGYEQYF. Here the CDR3 DNA reads TGTGCCTCCACCCCAGGCAGGGGCTACGAGCAGTACTTC.

In this sample, this clone turned up once. This chain uses TRBV9 with TRBJ2-5; D gene uncertain. CDR3 length: 14 amino acids. CDR1 is SGDLS and CDR2 is YYNGEE in the germline V gene. Trimming removed 0 bases at V and 0 bases at J, with 6 bases between. CDR3 residues: CASSVGQHQETQYF. The CDR3 nucleotides are TGTGCCAGCAGCGTAGGGCAGCACCAAGAGACCCAGTACTTC.

A few counts support this clone. The rearrangement uses TRBV7-2 and TRBJ1-1, with D possibly matching TRBD1 (5 bases). The CDR3 has 15 residues. With 4 bases removed from V and 3 bases from J, the gap between germline ends came to 15 bases. Per germline, CDR1 SGHTA and CDR2 FQGNSA. CDR3 residues: CASSSFSSGDTEAFF. The CDR3 DNA is TGTGCCAGCAGCTCCTTCTCGTCGGGGGACACTGAAGCTTTCTTT.

J is TRBJ1-4 and V is TRBV28, with D possibly TRBD1 on 5 matching bases. Per germline, CDR1 MDHEN and CDR2 SYDVKM. This CDR3 has 14 residues. V was pared by 4 bases and J by 1 base, with 7 bases between. CDR3 in DNA: TGTGCCAGCAGTTGGGGGGGAACTAATGAAAAACTGTTTTTT. Its protein product is CASSWGGTNEKLFF.

The CDR3 coding sequence is TGTGCCAGCAGTTTTCGGACAGGGGCGGGGGAGCAGTACTTC. It yields the protein CASSFRTGAGEQYF. The genes are TRBV27 and TRBJ2-7; 9 bases agree with TRBD1. The CDR3 consists of 14 residues. Germline-derived CDR1 and CDR2 are MNHEY and SMNVEV (reference sequence). J gave up 7 bases and V 3 bases, and 7 bases lay outside the gene matches.

Here the CDR3 reads CASRKTGTSVTQYF. The CDR3 DNA reads as TGTGCCAGCAGAAAAACCGGGACTAGCGTGACCCAGTACTTC. This chain joins TRBV2 and TRBJ2-5; 10 bases match TRBD2. With 6 bases clipped from V and 7 bases from J, the junction kept 8 bases outside the gene matches. Germline assignment: CDR1 SNHLY and CDR2 FYNNEI. This CDR3 spans 14 amino acids.